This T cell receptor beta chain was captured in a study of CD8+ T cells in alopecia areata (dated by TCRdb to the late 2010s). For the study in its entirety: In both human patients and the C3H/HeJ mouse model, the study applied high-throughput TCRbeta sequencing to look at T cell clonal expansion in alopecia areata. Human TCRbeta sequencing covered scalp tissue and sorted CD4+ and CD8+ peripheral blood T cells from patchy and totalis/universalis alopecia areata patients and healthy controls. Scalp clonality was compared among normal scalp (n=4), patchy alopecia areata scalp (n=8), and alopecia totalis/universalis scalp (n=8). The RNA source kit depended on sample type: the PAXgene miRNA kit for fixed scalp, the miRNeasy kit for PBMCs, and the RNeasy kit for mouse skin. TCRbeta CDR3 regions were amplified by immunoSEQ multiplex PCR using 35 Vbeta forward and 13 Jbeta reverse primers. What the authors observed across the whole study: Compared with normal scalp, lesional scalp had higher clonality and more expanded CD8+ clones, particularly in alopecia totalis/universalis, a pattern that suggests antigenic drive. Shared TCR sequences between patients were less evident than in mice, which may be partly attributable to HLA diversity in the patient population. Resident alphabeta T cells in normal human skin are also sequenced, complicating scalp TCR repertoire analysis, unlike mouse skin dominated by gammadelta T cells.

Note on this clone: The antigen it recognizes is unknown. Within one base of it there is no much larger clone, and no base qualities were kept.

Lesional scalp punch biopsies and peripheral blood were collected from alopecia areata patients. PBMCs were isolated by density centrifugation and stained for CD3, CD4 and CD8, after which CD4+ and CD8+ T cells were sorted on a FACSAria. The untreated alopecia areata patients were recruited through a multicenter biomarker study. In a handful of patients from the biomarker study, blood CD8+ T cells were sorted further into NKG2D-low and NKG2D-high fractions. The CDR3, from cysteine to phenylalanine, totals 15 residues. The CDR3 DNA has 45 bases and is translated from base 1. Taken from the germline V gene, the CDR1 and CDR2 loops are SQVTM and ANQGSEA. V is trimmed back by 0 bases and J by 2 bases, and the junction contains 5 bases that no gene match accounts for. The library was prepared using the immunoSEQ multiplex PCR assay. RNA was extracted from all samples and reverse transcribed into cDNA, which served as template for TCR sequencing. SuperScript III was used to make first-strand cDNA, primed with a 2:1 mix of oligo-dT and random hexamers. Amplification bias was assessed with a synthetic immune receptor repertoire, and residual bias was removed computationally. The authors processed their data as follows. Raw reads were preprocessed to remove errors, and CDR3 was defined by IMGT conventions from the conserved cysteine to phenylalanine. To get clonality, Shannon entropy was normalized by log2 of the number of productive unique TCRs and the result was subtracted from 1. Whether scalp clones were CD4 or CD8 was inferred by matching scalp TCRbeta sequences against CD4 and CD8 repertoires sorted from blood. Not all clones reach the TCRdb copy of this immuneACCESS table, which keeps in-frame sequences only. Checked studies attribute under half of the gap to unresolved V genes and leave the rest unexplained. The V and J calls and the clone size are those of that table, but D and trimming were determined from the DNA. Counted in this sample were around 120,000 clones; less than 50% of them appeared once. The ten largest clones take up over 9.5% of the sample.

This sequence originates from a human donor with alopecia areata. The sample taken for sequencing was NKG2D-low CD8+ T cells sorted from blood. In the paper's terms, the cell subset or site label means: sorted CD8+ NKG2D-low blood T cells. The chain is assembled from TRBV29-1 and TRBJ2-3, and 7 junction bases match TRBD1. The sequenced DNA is TGCAGCGTTGAAGATCCCAGGGGGAACACAGATACGCAGTATTTT. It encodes CSVEDPRGNTDTQYF.